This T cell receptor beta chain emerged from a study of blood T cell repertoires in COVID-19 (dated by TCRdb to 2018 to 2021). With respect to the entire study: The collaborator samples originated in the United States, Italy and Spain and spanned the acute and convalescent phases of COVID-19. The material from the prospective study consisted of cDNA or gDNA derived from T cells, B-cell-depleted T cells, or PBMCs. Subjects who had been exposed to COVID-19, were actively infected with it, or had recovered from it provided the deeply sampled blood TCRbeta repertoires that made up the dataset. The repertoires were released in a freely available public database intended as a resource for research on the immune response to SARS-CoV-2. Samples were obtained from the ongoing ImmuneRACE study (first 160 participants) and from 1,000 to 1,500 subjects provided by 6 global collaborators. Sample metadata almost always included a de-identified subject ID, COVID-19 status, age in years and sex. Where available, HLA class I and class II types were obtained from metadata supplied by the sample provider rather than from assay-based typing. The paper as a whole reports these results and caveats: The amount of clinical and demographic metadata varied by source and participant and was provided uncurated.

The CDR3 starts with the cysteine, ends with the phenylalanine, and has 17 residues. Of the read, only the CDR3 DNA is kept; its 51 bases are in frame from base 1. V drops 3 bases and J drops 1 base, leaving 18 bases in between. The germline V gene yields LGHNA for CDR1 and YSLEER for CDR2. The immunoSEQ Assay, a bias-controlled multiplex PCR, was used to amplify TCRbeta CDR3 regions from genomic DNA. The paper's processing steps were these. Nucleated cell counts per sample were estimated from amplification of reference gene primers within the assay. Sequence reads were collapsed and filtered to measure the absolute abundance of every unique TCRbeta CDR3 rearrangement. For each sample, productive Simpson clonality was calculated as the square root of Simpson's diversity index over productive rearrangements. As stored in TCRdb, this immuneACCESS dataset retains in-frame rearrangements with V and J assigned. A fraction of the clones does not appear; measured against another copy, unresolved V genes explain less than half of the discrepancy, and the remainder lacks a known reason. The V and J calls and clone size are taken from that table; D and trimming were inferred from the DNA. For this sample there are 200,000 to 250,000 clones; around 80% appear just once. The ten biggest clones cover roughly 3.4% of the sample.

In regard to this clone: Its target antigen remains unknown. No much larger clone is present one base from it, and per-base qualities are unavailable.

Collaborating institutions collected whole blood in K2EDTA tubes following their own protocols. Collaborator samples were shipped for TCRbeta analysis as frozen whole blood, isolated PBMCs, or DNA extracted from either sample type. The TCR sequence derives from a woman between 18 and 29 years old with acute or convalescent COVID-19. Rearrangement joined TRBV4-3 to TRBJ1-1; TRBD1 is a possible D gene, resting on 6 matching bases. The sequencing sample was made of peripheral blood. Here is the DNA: TGCGCCAGCAGCCATGCCGGGACATACCCGCCGAACACTGAAGCTTTCTTT. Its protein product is CASSHAGTYPPNTEAFF.